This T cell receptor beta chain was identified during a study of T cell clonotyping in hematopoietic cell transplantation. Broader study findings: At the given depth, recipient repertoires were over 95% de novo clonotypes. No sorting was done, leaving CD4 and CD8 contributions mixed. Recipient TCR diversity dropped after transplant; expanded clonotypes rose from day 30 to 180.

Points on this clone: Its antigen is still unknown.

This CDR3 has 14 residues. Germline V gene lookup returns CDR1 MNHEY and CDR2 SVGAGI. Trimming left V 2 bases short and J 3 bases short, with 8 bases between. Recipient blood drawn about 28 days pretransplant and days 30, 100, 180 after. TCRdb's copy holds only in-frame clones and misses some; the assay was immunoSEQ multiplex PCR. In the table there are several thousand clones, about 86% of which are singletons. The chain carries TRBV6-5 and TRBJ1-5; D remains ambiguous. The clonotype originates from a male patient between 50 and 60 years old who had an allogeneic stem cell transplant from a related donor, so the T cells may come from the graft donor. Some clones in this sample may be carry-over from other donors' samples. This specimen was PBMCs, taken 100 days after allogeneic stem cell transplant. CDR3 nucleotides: TGTGCCAGCAGTTACAAGGACGCCAATCAGCCCCAGCATTTT. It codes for CASSYKDANQPQHF.